This T cell receptor beta chain was identified during a study of CD8+ T cells in alopecia areata. Study-wide background: Using the percentage of affected scalp area, treated patients' severity was scored.

Whole-study results and caveats: A single nonresponder leaves the baseline CD8+ expansion link to response uncertain.

Treatment reported: oral pan-JAK inhibitor, 5-10 mg twice daily. A remark on this clone: The antigen is unknown.

Reverse transcription of extracted RNA yielded cDNA, which provided the sequencing template. Produced via immunoSEQ multiplex PCR; TCRdb's table is partial and in-frame only. This sample carries some 150,000 clones, around 87% of them seen once, and the ten largest clones take less than 15%. Trimming took 4 bases from V and 5 from J; bases not matched to a gene: 10. CDR1 and CDR2 (germline): SNHLY, FYNNEI. This CDR3 has 17 amino acids. Sequenced here: CD8+ T cells sorted from blood, sampled at week 4, from a patient treated with tofacitinib. The clonotype originates from a human donor with alopecia areata. The rearrangement uses TRBV2 and TRBJ2-7, with TRBD2 matching 14 bases. The CDR3 sequence is CASSVGTSGSDANEQYF. The DNA of the CDR3 is TGTGCCAGCAGTGTGGGGACTAGCGGGAGTGATGCGAACGAGCAGTACTTC.